This entry lists 7 T cell receptor beta chains sequenced from one sample in a study of OX40 agonist ivuxolimab in advanced cancers. Clones were read by immunoSEQ multiplex PCR, and TCRdb kept only the in-frame ones, dropping some. The data hold some 98,000 clones, with approximately 93% observed a single time. This material consisted of CD4+ or CD8+ T cells sorted from blood, taken in a trial of the OX40 agonist ivuxolimab. These receptors were collected from an adult with an advanced solid tumor such as melanoma, head and neck, liver or kidney cancer.

V usage is TRBV9 and J usage is TRBJ2-7, with 9 bases lining up with TRBD1. Trimming took 3 bases from V and 4 from J; bases not matched to a gene: 5. The CDR3 runs 14 residues. CDR1 is SGDLS, CDR2 YYNGEE, per germline. This CDR3 reads CASSGGQGRYEQYF. DNA for the CDR3: TGTGCCAGCAGCGGCGGACAGGGGCGTTACGAGCAGTACTTC.

The J gene is TRBJ2-5, the V gene TRBV5-1; D gene ambiguous. The CDR3 length is 12 residues. Germline V gives CDR1 SGHRS, CDR2 YFSETQ. Trimming stripped 4 bases from V and 1 base from J, with 5 bases between. The CDR3 region is CASSDPQETQYF. In DNA form, the CDR3 reads TGCGCCAGCAGCGACCCCCAAGAGACCCAGTACTTC.

V usage is TRBV28 and J usage is TRBJ1-2; TRBD1 matches 9 bases. There are 15 residues in the CDR3. CDR1 is MDHEN and CDR2 is SYDVKM in the germline V gene. The ends lost 7 bases at V and 2 bases at J; junction bases unmatched: 8. CDR3 region: CASTPPGTGNYGYTF. Here the CDR3 DNA reads TGTGCCAGCACACCCCCCGGGACAGGGAACTATGGCTACACCTTC.

In this sample, this clone turned up once. The J gene is TRBJ2-1, the V gene TRBV6-1; 7 bases fit TRBD2. This CDR3 has 17 residues. V lost 2 bases to trimming and J lost 4 bases; unmatched junction nucleotides: 11. Looked up from germline, CDR1 is MNHNS and CDR2 is SASEGT. The CDR3 DNA follows: TGTGCCAGCAGTGAAATATCCCTAGCGGTCGGATACAATGAGCAGTTCTTC. Its protein is CASSEISLAVGYNEQFF.

CDR3 bases: TGTGCCAGCAGTCGGACAGGTGCGGTCGAGCAGTACTTC. Protein: CASSRTGAVEQYF. The chain recombines TRBV6-6 with TRBJ2-7; TRBD1 aligns across 7 bases. V was pared by 5 bases and J by 6 bases, with 7 bases of the junction left unmatched. CDR1 and CDR2 from the germline V gene are MNHNY and SVGAGI (reference sequence). The CDR3 contains 13 residues.

The chain recombines TRBV2 with TRBJ1-4, with D perhaps matching TRBD1 (6 bases). The CDR3 has 15 residues. The V end lost 2 bases, the J end lost 7 bases, and 14 bases lay between the germline ends. Germline V gene data show CDR1 as SNHLY and CDR2 as FYNNEI. CDR3 sequence: CASSEIGGFGEKLFF. The CDR3, as DNA: TGTGCCAGCAGTGAAATAGGGGGTTTTGGTGAAAAACTGTTTTTT.

This clone was detected once. The chain couples TRBV5-1 to TRBJ2-7; D uncertain. CDR1 is SGHRS, CDR2 YFSETQ, per germline. The CDR3 is 14 residues long. The V end lost 0 bases, the J end lost 2 bases, and 9 bases lay between the germline ends. The CDR3 spells CASSLAGGTYEQYV. The CDR3 DNA reads as TGCGCCAGCAGCTTGGCAGGCGGCACCTACGAGCAGTACGTC.